This paragraph reports one T cell receptor beta chain. Antigen specificity is unknown. TCR alpha and TCR beta cDNA libraries with sample barcodes and UMIs came from 5'RACE using constant-segment primers. Using its own MiXCR run on the 5' RACE reads, TCRdb lists one record per CDR3 protein. This table has 450,000 or so distinct CDR3 sequences, around 18% appearing once. This sample is part of a study of T-cell memory formation after mild COVID-19. Overall study: TCR clusters were largely donor specific. Notes on the study in general: Certain responding clones were present in pre-infection memory, suggesting participation of cross-reactive memory.

The CDR3 runs to 14 residues. V lost 7 bases, J lost 0 bases, and 16 bases lay in between. Germline V lookup: CDR1 DFQATT, CDR2 SNEGSKA (reference sequence). Sequencing was done on a sample of PBMCs or a T cell subset sorted from them (not recorded which). This sequence was found in an adult woman who had mild COVID-19 (a few samples of this study predate the infection). Cell type and time point are not known. The chain recombines TRBV20-1 with TRBJ2-7, with D unresolved. The CDR3 spells CSVLMGKASYEQYF. DNA of the CDR3: TGCAGTGTCCTTATGGGAAAAGCCTCCTACGAGCAGTACTTC.